This TCR beta chain was retrieved from a study of OX40 agonist ivuxolimab in advanced cancers. Turning to the study itself: Administration of intravenous ivuxolimab to patients occurred every 2 weeks at 0.01 to 10 mg/kg. A history of anti-PD-1, anti-PD-L1 or anti-CTLA-4 therapy was acceptable, and about 40% had some. Study-level findings and limits: Averaging showed that CD8+ T cells had more expanded clones than CD4+ did.

To note about this clone: Antigen specificity is unknown.

V was pared by 3 bases and J by 2 bases, with 3 bases of the junction left unmatched. There are 15 residues in the CDR3. The germline V gene encodes CDR1 MGHDK and CDR2 SYGVNS. Profiling relied on immunoSEQ multiplex PCR, and the TCRdb table lists in-frame clones only, not all of them. Of more than 100,000 clones listed, approximately 92% are singletons. This specimen was CD4+ or CD8+ T cells sorted from blood, taken in a trial of the OX40 agonist ivuxolimab. The clonotype originates from an adult with an advanced solid tumor such as melanoma, head and neck, liver or kidney cancer. This chain uses TRBV25-1 with TRBJ1-4; 7 nucleotides agree with TRBD1. CDR3 DNA sequence: TGTGCCAGCAGTGATTCAGGGGGGACTAATGAAAAACTGTTTTTT. It codes for CASSDSGGTNEKLFF.